This record concerns one TCR beta chain sequence. In the study's own analysis: Researchers report that nucleated cell counts were estimated from reference gene primer amplification. The table came from immunoSEQ multiplex PCR; TCRdb's copy has only in-frame clones and leaves some out. V, J and clone size derive from that table, while D and trimming were established from the DNA sequence. The table lists around 400,000 clones, over 75% of them singletons. This sample is part of a study of blood T cell repertoires in COVID-19. Study-wide context: Whether acute or convalescent, the COVID-19 samples came from the United States, Italy and Spain. PBMCs, B-cell-depleted T cells, or T cells provided the cDNA or gDNA that made up the material.

The V end was cut by 5 bases, the J end by 6 bases, with 19 bases between. Germline V lookup: CDR1 LNHDA, CDR2 SQIVND (reference sequence). The CDR3 length is 15 residues. The sample taken for sequencing was peripheral blood. The V call is TRBV19, the J call TRBJ1-2; TRBD1 might be the D (5 bases). The receptor's source is a woman in her sixties with COVID-19, enrolled during active disease. CDR3 sequence: CASSPDRSRPHGYTF. The CDR3 nucleotides are TGTGCCAGTAGTCCTGACAGATCGCGACCCCATGGCTACACCTTC.